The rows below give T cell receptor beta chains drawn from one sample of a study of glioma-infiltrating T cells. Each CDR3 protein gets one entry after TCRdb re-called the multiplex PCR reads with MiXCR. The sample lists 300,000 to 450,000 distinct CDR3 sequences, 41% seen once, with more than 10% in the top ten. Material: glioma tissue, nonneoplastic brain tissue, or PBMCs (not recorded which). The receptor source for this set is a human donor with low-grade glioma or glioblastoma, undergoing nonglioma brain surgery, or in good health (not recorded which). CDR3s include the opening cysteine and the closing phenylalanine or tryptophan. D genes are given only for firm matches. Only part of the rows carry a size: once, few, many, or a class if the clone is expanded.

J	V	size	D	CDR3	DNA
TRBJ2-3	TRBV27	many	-	CASSSLNFGSTDTQYF	TGTGCCAGCAGTTCCCTTAATTTCGGCAGCACAGATACGCAGTATTTT
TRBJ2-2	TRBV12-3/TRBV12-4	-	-	CASSLYKGIGELFF	TGTGCCAGCAGTTTATATAAGGGGATCGGGGAGCTGTTTTTT
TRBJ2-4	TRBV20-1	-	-	CSARDLAQEYF	TGCAGTGCTAGAGATCTGGCCCAAGAGTACTTC
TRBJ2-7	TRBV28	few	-	CASSLYIDSVEQYF	TGTGCCAGCAGTTTATATATAGATAGCGTCGAGCAGTACTTC
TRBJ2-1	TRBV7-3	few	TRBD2	CASSLWTSGGWNEQFF	TGTGCCAGCAGCTTATGGACTAGCGGGGGGTGGAATGAGCAGTTCTTC
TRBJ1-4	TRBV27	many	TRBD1	CASSSGTGGNEKLFF	TGTGCCAGCAGTTCCGGGACAGGGGGTAATGAAAAACTGTTTTTT
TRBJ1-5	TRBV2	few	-	CASSGVRNQPQHF	TGTGCCAGCAGCGGGGTCCGAAATCAGCCCCAGCATTTT
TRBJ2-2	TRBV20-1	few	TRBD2	CSSLSLAGGPNTGELFF	TGCAGTTCCCTGTCCTTAGCGGGAGGTCCGAACACCGGGGAGCTGTTTTTT
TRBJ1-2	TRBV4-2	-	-	CASSQIQANYGYTF	TGTGCCAGCAGCCAAATACAAGCTAACTATGGCTACACCTTC
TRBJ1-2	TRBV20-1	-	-	CSARDLGVYGYTF	TGCAGTGCTAGAGATCTAGGGGTCTATGGCTACACCTTC
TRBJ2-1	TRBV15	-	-	CATSGGGNEQFF	TGTGCCACCAGCGGCGGAGGCAATGAGCAGTTCTTC
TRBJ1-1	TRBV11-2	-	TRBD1	CASSTGQGAEAFF	TGTGCCAGCAGCACAGGACAGGGGGCTGAAGCTTTCTTT
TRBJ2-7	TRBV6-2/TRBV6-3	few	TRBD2	CASSYKLAGGPSYEQYF	TGTGCCAGCAGTTACAAACTAGCGGGAGGCCCTTCCTACGAGCAGTACTTC
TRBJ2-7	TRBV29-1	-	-	CSVPGSDEQYF	TGCAGCGTTCCGGGAAGCGACGAGCAGTACTTC
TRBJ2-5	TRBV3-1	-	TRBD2	CATDDQASGKETQYF	TGTGCCACGGATGACCAGGCTAGCGGGAAAGAGACCCAGTACTTC
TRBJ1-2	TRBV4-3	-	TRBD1	CASSSPTRGQNYGYTF	TGCGCCAGCAGCTCGCCAACCAGGGGACAGAACTATGGCTACACCTTC
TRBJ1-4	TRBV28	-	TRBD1	CASSLGTGGNEKLFF	TGTGCCAGCAGTTTAGGGACAGGCGGTAATGAAAAACTGTTTTTT
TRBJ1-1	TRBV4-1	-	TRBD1	CASSQEGRGLAFF	TGCGCCAGCAGCCAAGAGGGCAGGGGGCTAGCTTTCTTT
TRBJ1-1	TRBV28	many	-	CASNVNTEAFF	TGTGCCAGCAACGTGAACACTGAAGCTTTCTTT
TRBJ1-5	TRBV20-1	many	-	CSARRYQGRDQPQHF	TGCAGTGCTAGACGATACCAGGGTAGGGATCAGCCCCAGCATTTT
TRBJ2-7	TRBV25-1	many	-	CASGRGDSYEQYF	TGTGCCAGCGGCAGAGGGGACTCCTACGAGCAGTACTTC
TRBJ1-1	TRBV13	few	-	CASSRGHLNTEAFF	TGTGCCAGCAGCAGGGGACATTTGAACACTGAAGCTTTCTTT
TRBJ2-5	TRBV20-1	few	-	CSAGRGLRDNQETQYF	TGCAGTGCTGGGAGGGGACTCCGGGACAACCAAGAGACCCAGTACTTC
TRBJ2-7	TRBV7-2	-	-	CANSLVVTHAYEQYF	TGTGCCAACAGCTTAGTGGTGACACACGCCTACGAGCAGTACTTC
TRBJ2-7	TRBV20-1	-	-	CSASPRAVQYEQYF	TGCAGTGCTAGCCCCCGCGCCGTCCAGTACGAGCAGTACTTC